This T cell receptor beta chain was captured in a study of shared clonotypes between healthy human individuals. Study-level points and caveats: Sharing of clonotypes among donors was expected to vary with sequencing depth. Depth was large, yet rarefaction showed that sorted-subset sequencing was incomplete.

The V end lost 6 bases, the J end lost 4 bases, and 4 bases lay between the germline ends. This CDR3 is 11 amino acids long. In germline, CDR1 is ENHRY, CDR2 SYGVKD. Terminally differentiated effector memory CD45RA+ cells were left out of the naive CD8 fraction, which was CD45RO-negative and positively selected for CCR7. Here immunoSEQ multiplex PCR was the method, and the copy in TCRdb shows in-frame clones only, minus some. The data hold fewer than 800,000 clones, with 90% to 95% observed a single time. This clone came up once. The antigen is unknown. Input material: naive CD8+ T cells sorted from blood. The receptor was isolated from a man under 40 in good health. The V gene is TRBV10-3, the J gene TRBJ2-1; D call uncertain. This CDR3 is CAIRDYNEQFF. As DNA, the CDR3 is TGTGCCATCAGGGATTACAATGAGCAGTTCTTC.